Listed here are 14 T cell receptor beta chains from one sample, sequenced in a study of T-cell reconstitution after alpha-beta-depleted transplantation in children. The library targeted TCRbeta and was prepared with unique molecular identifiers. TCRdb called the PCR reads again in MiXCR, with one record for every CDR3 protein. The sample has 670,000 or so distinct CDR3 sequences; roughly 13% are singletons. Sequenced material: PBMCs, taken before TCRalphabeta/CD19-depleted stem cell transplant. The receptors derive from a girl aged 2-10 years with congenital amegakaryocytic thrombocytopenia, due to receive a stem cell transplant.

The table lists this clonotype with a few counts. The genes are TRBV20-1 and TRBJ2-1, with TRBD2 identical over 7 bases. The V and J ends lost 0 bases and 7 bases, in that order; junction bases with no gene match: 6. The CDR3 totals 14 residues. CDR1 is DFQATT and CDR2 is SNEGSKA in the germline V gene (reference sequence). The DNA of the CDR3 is TGCAGTGCTAGAGATGGGAGGGAGATGAATGAGCAGTTCTTC. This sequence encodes CSARDGREMNEQFF.

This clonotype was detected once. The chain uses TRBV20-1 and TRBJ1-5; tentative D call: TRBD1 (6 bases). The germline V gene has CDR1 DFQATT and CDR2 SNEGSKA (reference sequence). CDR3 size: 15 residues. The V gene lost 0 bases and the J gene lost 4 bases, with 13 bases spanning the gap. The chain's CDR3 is CSARDSDRGNQPQHF. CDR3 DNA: TGCAGTGCTAGAGATTCGGACAGAGGAAATCAGCCCCAGCATTTT.

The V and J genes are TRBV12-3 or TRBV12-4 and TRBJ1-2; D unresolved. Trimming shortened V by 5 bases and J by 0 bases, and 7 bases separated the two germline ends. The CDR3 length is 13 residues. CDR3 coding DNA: TGTGCCAGCAGTATTGCGACTAACTATGGCTACACCTTC. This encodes CASSIATNYGYTF.

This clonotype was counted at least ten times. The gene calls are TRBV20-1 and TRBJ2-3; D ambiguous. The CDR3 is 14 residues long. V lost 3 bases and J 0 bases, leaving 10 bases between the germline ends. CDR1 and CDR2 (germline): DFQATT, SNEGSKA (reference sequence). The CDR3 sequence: CSARAGPSTDTQYF. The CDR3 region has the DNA TGCAGTGCTAGGGCCGGGCCTAGCACAGATACGCAGTATTTT.

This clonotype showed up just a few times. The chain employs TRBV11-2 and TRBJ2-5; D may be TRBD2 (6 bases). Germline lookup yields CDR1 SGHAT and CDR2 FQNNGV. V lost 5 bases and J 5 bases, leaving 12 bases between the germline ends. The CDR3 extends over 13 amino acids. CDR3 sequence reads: CASSPRLEETQYF. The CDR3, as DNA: TGTGCCAGCAGCCCCCGACTAGAGGAGACCCAGTACTTC. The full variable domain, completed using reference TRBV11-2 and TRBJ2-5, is EAGVAQSPRYKIIEKRQSVAFWCNPISGHATLYWYQQILGQGPKLLIQFQNNGVVDDSQLPKDRFSAERLKGVDSTLKIQPAKLEDSAVYLCASSPRLEETQYFGPGTRLLVL.

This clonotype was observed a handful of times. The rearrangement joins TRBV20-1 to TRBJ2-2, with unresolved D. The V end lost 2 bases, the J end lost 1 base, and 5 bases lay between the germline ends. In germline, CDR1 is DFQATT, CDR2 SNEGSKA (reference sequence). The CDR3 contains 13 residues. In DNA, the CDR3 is TGCAGTGCTAGACGGAAGAACACCGGGGAGCTGTTTTTT. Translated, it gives CSARRKNTGELFF.

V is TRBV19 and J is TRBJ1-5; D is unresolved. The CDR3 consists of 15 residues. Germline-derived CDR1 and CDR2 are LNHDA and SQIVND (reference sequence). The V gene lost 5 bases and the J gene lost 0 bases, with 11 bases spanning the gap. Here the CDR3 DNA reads TGTGCCAGTAGTGTCCGGGGATATAGCAATCAGCCCCAGCATTTT. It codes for CASSVRGYSNQPQHF.

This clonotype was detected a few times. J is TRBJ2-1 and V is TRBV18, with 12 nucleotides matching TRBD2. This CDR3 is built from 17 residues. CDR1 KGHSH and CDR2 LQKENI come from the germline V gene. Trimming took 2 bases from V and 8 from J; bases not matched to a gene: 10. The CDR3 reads CASSPAPSGRAQDEQFF. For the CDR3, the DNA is TGTGCCAGCTCACCAGCGCCTAGCGGGAGGGCCCAAGATGAGCAGTTCTTC.

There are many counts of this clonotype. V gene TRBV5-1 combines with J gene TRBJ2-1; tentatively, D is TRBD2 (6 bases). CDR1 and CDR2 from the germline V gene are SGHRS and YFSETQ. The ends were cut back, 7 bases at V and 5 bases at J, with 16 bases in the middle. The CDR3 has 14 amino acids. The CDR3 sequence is CASSGASAHNEQFF. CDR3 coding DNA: TGCGCCAGCTCGGGAGCTAGCGCCCACAATGAGCAGTTCTTC.

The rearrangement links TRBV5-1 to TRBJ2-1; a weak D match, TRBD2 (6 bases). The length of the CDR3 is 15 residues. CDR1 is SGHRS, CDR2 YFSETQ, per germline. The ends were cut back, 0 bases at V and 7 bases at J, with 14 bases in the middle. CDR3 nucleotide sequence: TGCGCCAGCAGCTTGGTGATTAGCGGTGGGAATGAGCAGTTCTTC. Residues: CASSLVISGGNEQFF. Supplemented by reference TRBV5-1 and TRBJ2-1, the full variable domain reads KAGVTQTPRYLIKTRGQQVTLSCSPISGHRSVSWYQQTPGQGLQFLFEYFSETQRNKGNFPGRFSGRQFSNSRSEMNVSTLELGDSALYLCASSLVISGGNEQFFGPGTRLTVL.

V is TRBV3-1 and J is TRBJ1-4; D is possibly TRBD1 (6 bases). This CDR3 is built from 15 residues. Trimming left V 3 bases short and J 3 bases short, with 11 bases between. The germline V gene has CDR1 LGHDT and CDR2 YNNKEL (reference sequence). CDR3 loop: CASSQGAAANEKLFF. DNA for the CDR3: TGTGCCAGCAGCCAGGGGGCAGCGGCTAATGAAAAACTGTTTTTT.

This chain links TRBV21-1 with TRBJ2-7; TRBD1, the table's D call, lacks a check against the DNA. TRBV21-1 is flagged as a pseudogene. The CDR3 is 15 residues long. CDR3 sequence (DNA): TGTGCCAGCAGCAAAGGGGACAGGTTGACCTCCGAGCAGTACTTC. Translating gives CASSKGDRLTSEQYF.

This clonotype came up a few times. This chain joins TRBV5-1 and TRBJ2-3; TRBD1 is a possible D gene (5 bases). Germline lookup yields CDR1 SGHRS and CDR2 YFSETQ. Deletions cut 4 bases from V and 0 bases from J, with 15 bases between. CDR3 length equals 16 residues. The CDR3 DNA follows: TGCGCCAGCAGCCTGAGTTGGGGCGGAAGCACAGATACGCAGTATTTT. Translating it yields CASSLSWGGSTDTQYF.

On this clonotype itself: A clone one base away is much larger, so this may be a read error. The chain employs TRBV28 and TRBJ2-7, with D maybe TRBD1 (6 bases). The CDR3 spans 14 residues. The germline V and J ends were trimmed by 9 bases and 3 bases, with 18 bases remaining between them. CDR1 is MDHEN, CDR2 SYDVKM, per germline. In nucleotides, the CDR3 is TGTGCCAGTGACAGACCGGGACAAATCTACGAGCAGTACTTC. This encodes CASDRPGQIYEQYF.